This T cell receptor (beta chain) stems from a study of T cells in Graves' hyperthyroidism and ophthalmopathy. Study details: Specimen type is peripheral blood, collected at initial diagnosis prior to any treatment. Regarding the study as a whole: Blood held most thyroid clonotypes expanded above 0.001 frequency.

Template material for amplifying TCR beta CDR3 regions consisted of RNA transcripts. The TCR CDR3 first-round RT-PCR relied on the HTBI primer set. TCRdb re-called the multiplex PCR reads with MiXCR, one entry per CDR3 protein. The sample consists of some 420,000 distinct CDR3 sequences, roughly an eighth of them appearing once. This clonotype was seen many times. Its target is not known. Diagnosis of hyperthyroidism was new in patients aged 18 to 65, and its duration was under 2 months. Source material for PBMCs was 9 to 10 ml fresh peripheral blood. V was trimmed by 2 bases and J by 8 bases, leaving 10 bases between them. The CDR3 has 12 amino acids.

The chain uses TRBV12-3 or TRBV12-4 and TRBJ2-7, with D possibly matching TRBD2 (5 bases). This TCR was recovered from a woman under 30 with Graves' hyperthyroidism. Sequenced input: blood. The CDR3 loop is CASSLSGSQQYF. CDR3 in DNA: TGTGCCAGCAGTTTATCGGGATCACAGCAGTACTTC.